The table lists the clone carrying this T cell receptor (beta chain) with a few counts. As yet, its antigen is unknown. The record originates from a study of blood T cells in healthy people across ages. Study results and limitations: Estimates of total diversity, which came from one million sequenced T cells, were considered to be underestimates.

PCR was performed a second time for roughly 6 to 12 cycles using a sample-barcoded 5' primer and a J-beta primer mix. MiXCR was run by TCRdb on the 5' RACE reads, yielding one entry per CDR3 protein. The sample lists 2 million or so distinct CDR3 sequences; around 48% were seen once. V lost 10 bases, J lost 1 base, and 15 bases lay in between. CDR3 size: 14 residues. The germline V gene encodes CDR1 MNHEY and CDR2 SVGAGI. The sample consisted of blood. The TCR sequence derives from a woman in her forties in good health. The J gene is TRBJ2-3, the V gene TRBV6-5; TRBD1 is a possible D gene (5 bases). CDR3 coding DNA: TGTGCCACTGGGCAGGGCGCGGGCACAGATACGCAGTATTTT. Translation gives CATGQGAGTDTQYF.